The clone carrying this TCR beta chain was seen more than once but under ten times. Germline lookup yields CDR1 KGHSH and CDR2 LQKENI. Trimming stripped 1 base from V and 4 bases from J, with 10 bases between. This CDR3 has 15 residues. The PCR had 60 Vbeta and 13 Jbeta primers. Produced via immunoSEQ multiplex PCR; TCRdb's table is partial and in-frame only. The profile shows 100,000 or so clones, less than 80% of them singletons. These data belong to a study of cytomegalovirus exposure and HLA in healthy donors. V gene TRBV18 combines with J gene TRBJ2-2; D might be TRBD1 (5 bases). The sequence was obtained from a middle-aged woman in good health and CMV-seronegative. Material for sequencing was PBMCs. Here the CDR3 DNA reads TGTGCCAGCTCACCACAGGGGCAGGGCACCGGGGAGCTGTTTTTT. Translating gives CASSPQGQGTGELFF.